At least ten counts were recorded for the clone carrying this T cell receptor (beta chain). The target antigen is unknown. Generated by immunoSEQ multiplex PCR, the TCRdb table keeps only in-frame clones and is missing some. Sampling found about 14,000 clones, none seen once. These data come from a study of T cells after posttransplantation cyclophosphamide. Study-wide results and caveats: Skin or GI-infiltrating T cells shared few TRB sequences with blood. Donor-recipient repertoire similarity was low at 1-2 months, rising over year one.

The CDR3 extends over 14 amino acids. Trimming left V 5 bases short and J 8 bases short, with 13 bases between. CDR1 and CDR2 (germline): MNHEY, SVGAGI. Treatment was busulfan-fludarabine conditioning, a marrow graft, and cyclophosphamide on days +3 and +4. Sequencing used PBMCs, obtained 950 to 1,200 days after allogeneic stem cell transplant with posttransplant cyclophosphamide. This receptor was taken from a female patient in her forties or fifties who received an allogeneic stem cell transplant from a related donor, was CMV-positive, and had no GVHD. Some T cells may originate from the graft donor. The chain recombines TRBV6-5 with TRBJ1-6; no clear D. The CDR3 spells CASSMPLLDSPLHF. CDR3 DNA sequence: TGTGCCAGCAGTATGCCTCTATTAGATTCACCCCTCCACTTT.